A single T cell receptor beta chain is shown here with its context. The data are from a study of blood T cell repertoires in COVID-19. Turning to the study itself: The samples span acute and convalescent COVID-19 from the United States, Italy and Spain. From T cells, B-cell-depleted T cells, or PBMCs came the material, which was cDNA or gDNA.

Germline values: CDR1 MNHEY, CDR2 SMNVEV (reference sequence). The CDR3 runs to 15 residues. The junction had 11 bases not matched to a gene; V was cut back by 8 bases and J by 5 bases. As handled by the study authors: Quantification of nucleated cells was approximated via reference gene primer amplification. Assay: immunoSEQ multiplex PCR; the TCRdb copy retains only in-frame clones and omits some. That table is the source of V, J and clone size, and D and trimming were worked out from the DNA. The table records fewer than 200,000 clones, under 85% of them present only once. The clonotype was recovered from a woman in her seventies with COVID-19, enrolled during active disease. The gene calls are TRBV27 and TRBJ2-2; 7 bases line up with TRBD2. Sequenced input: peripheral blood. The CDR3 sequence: CASLISGLQTGELFF. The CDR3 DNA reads TGTGCCAGCCTCATTAGCGGGTTACAGACCGGGGAGCTGTTTTTT.